These T cell receptor beta chains were read from a single sample in a study of blood T cell repertoires in COVID-19. Clones were read by immunoSEQ multiplex PCR, and TCRdb kept only the in-frame ones, dropping some. This repertoire shows 300,000 to 450,000 clones, approximately 87% found once; its top ten account for over 9.5%. The source material was peripheral blood. Receptors were obtained from a woman in her 30s with COVID-19, enrolled during active disease. Both conserved end residues are part of each CDR3. A D gene is named only where the DNA matches it firmly. Size tells how often a clone was seen (once, few, many) or the class of an expanded clone, and some rows leave it out.

TRBJ2-7,-,TRBV28,-,CASGSTGTLGYEQYF,TGTGCCAGCGGATCGACCGGGACACTGGGCTACGAGCAGTACTTC
TRBJ1-1,-,TRBV2,-,CASSLTRRVEAFF,TGTGCCAGCAGTCTGACGCGGCGGGTTGAAGCTTTCTTT
TRBJ2-7,-,TRBV5-1,-,CASSVGLPYEQYF,TGCGCCAGCAGCGTCGGACTTCCCTACGAGCAGTACTTC
TRBJ2-5,-,TRBV15,TRBD2,CATVGGSGNSETQYF,TGTGCCACGGTAGGGGGTAGCGGGAATTCGGAGACCCAGTACTTC
TRBJ2-1,-,TRBV6-5,TRBD2,CASLRDGRSNEQFF,TGTGCCAGCCTTAGGGACGGGAGGTCCAATGAGCAGTTCTTC
TRBJ1-5,-,TRBV30,-,CAWDLGQGRGTPQHF,TGTGCCTGGGATCTTGGGCAGGGAAGGGGTACGCCCCAGCATTTT
TRBJ1-6,-,TRBV2,TRBD1,CATRGTGDSPLHF,TGTGCCACCAGGGGGACAGGGGATTCACCCCTCCACTTT
TRBJ1-4,-,TRBV5-6,-,CASSPSGSSNEKLFF,TGTGCCAGCAGCCCCTCAGGGTCATCTAATGAAAAACTGTTTTTT
TRBJ2-5,-,TRBV24-1,-,CATSPGGRQETQYF,TGTGCCACCAGCCCCGGGGGACGCCAAGAGACCCAGTACTTC
TRBJ2-1,once,TRBV11-2,TRBD2,CASSLLAGRLNEQFF,TGTGCCAGCAGCTTACTAGCGGGACGCCTTAATGAGCAGTTCTTC
TRBJ2-3,-,TRBV27,-,CASSLTSPITDTQYF,TGTGCCAGCAGTTTAACTAGCCCGATCACAGATACGCAGTATTTT
TRBJ2-3,once,TRBV24-1,TRBD2,CATSDFGSGREGTQYF,TGTGCCACCAGTGATTTTGGATCGGGGCGGGAGGGTACGCAGTATTTT
TRBJ2-7,-,TRBV6-5,TRBD2,CASREMTSGRYEQYF,TGTGCCAGCAGGGAGATGACTAGCGGGCGTTACGAGCAGTACTTC
TRBJ1-2,-,TRBV9,-,CASSVLRGRKSGYTF,TGTGCCAGCAGCGTTCTCAGGGGTAGAAAAAGCGGCTACACCTTC
TRBJ2-5,-,TRBV5-1,-,CASSLGRGQETQYF,TGCGCCAGCAGCTTGGGGAGGGGTCAAGAGACCCAGTACTTC
TRBJ2-7,-,TRBV18,-,CASSPGGTASYEQYF,TGTGCCAGCTCACCAGGGGGGACAGCCTCCTACGAGCAGTACTTC
TRBJ2-1,-,TRBV3-1/TRBV3-2,TRBD1,CASSRNRGLNNEQFF,TGTGCCAGCAGCCGGAACAGGGGGCTCAACAATGAGCAGTTCTTC
TRBJ2-7,-,TRBV4-1,TRBD2,CASSPLLAGTYEQYF,TGCGCCAGCAGCCCGTTACTAGCGGGAACGTACGAGCAGTACTTC
TRBJ2-2,-,TRBV27,TRBD2,CASSVGLATGELFF,TGTGCCAGCAGTGTGGGACTAGCGACCGGGGAGCTGTTTTTT
TRBJ2-3,-,TRBV10-3,TRBD2,CAISKRGALEGTQYF,TGTGCCATCAGTAAGCGGGGGGCCTTGGAGGGTACGCAGTATTTT
TRBJ1-5,-,TRBV2,-,CASSERHRANNQPQHF,TGTGCCAGCAGCGAAAGACACAGGGCCAACAATCAGCCCCAGCATTTT
TRBJ2-5,-,TRBV10-3,TRBD2,CAISESWEGQETQYF,TGTGCCATCAGTGAGTCATGGGAGGGCCAAGAGACCCAGTACTTC
TRBJ2-7,many,TRBV21-1,-,CASSRLAGGGEQYF,TGTGCCAGCAGCAGATTGGCGGGAGGGGGGGAGCAGTACTTC
TRBJ1-4,once,TRBV30,-,CASRRRIGRATNEKLFF,TGTGCCTCACGGAGAAGGATCGGGAGAGCAACTAATGAAAAACTGTTTTTT
TRBJ2-2,-,TRBV3-1/TRBV3-2,-,CASKGAGELFF,TGTGCCAGCAAGGGGGCCGGGGAGCTGTTTTTT
TRBJ2-1,few,TRBV14,TRBD2,CASSPGRRTSNEQFF,TGTGCCAGCAGCCCGGGAAGACGGACTAGCAATGAGCAGTTCTTC